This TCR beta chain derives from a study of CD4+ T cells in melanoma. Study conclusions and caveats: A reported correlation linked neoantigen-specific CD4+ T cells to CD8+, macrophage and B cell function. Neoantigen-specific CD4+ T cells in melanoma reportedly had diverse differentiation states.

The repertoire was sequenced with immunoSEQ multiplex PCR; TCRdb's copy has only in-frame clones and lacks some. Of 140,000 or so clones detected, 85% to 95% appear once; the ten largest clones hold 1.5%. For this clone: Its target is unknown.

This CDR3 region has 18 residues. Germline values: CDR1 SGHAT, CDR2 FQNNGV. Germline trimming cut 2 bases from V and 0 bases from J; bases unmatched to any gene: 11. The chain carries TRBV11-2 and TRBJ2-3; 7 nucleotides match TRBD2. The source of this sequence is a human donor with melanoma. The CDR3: CASSLTLPRDYSTDTQYF. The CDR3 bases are TGTGCCAGCAGCTTAACCCTACCCCGGGACTACAGCACAGATACGCAGTATTTT.